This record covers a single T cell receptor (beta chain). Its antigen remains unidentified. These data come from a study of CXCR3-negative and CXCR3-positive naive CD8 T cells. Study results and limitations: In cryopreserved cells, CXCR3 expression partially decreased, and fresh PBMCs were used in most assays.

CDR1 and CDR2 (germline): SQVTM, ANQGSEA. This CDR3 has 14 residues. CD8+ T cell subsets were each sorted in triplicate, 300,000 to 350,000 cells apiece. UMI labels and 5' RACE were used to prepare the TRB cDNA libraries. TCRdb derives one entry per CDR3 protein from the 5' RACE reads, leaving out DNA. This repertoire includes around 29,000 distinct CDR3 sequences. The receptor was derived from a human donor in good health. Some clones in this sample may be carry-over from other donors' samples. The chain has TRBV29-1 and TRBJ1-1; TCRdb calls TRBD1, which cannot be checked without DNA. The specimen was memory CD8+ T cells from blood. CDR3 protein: CSAGEGQGYTEAFF.